This T cell receptor beta chain was identified in a study of T cells in narcolepsy. Overall study context: Enrolled donors included narcolepsy type 1 or type 2 patients and healthy controls.

On this clone: Its antigen remains unknown.

Regarding the study as a whole: Blood of same and different patients, but not healthy controls, reportedly held recurring autoreactive clonotypes. Autoreactive HCRT-specific and TRIB2-specific clonotypes were marked in same-patient CSF-versus-blood CD4+ comparisons.

Only in-frame clones appear in the TCRdb table, and some are missing; sequencing was by immunoSEQ multiplex PCR. The profile shows 30,000 to 40,000 clones, around 86% of them singletons. This CDR3 is built from 10 residues. Trimming removed 0 bases from V and 8 bases from J, with 1 base in between. From germline, CDR1 is DFQATT and CDR2 SNEGSKA (reference sequence). The genes are TRBV20-1 and TRBJ1-4; no reliable D call. The TCR sequence derives from a human donor with narcolepsy. The specimen sequenced was CD45RA- memory CD4+ T cells from PBMCs. CDR3 residues: CSAREEKLFF. As DNA, the CDR3 is TGCAGTGCTAGAGAGGAAAAACTGTTTTTT.